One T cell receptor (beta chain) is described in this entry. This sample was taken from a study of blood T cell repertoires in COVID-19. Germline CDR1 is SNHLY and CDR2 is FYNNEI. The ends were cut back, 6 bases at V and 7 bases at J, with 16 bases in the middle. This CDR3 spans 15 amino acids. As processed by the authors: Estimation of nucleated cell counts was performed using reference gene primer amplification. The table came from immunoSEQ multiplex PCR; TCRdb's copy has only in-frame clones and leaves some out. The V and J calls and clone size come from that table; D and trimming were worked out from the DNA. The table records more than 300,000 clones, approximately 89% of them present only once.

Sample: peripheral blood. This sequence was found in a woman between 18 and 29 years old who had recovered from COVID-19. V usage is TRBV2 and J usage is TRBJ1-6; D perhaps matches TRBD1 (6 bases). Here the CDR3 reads CASSQRGAQNSPLHF. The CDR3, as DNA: TGTGCCAGCAGCCAACGGGGGGCGCAGAATTCACCCCTCCACTTT.